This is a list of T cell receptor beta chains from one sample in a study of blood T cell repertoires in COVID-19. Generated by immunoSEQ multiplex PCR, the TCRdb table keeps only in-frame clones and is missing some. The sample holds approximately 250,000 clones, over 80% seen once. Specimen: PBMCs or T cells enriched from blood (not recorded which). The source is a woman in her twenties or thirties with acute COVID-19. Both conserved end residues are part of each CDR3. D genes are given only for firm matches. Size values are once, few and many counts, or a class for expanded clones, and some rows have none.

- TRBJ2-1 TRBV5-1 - CASSLASTSNEQFF TGCGCCAGCAGCTTGGCCTCAACTAGCAATGAGCAGTTCTTC
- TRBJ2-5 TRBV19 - CAASSKVQGPQETQYF TGTGCCGCCAGTAGTAAGGTCCAGGGGCCACAAGAGACCCAGTACTTC
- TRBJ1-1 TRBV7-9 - CASSLSHEAFF TGTGCCAGCAGCTTATCCCATGAAGCTTTCTTT
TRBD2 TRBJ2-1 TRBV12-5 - CASGLAWEGLRNGEQFF TGTGCTAGTGGTTTGGCCTGGGAGGGACTTCGGAACGGTGAGCAGTTCTTC
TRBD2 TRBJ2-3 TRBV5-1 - CASSSGLSGSGDTQYF TGCGCCAGCAGCTCCGGGTTAAGCGGGAGTGGAGATACGCAGTATTTT
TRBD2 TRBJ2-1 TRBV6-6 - CASSSASGSSYNEQFF TGTGCCAGCTCTTCCGCTAGCGGAAGCTCCTACAATGAGCAGTTCTTC
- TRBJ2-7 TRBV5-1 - CASSSENDSYEQYF TGCGCCAGCAGCTCTGAAAACGACAGCTACGAGCAGTACTTC
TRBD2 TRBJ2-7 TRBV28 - CASSPTPGLWSYF TGTGCCAGCAGCCCTACCCCGGGACTATGGTCGTACTTC
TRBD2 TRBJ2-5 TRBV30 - CAWRSGAGAGETQYF TGTGCCTGGAGGAGCGGGGCGGGAGCGGGGGAGACCCAGTACTTC
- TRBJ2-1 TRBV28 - CASTMSGYNEQFF TGTGCCAGCACCATGTCGGGTTACAATGAGCAGTTCTTC
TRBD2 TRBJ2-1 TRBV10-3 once CAISEFPGLAGKIGSYNEQFF TGTGCCATCAGTGAGTTTCCGGGACTAGCGGGAAAAATTGGCTCCTACAATGAGCAGTTCTTC
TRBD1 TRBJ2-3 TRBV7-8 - CASSGQGQGVRDTQYF TGTGCCAGCAGCGGGCAGGGACAGGGGGTGAGAGATACGCAGTATTTT
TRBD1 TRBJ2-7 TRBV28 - CASSTPTGPYEQYF TGTGCCAGCAGTACCCCGACAGGGCCCTACGAGCAGTACTTC
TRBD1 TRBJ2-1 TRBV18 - CASSPLSTGGRPRGNEQFF TGTGCCAGCTCACCGTTGTCGACAGGGGGCCGGCCTAGGGGTAATGAGCAGTTCTTC
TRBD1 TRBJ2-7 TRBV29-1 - CSVLGQGARSGAYEQYF TGCAGCGTTCTTGGACAGGGGGCGCGATCGGGTGCCTACGAGCAGTACTTC
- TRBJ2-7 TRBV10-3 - CAISENPPGEQYF TGTGCCATCAGTGAGAATCCCCCAGGGGAGCAGTACTTC
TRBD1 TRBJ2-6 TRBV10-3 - CAITRTGSMHVPGANVLTF TGTGCCATCACCCGGACAGGGTCCATGCATGTCCCTGGGGCCAACGTCCTGACTTTC
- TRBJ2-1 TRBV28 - CASSINEQFF TGTGCCAGCAGTATAAATGAGCAGTTCTTC
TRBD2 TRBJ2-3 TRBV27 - CASSTLGLAGDTQYF TGTGCCAGCAGTACCTTGGGACTAGCAGGCGATACGCAGTATTTT
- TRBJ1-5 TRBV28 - CASTTAGRKRFSNQPQHF TGTGCCAGCACCACCGCTGGGAGGAAACGATTTAGCAATCAGCCCCAGCATTTT
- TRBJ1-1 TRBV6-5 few CASSYSYGTFNTEAFF TGTGCCAGCAGTTACTCTTACGGGACTTTCAACACTGAAGCTTTCTTT
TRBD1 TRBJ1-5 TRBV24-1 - CATSKGGWQPQHF TGTGCCACCAGTAAAGGGGGCTGGCAGCCCCAGCATTTT
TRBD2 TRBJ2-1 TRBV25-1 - CASDTSGNPEQFF TGTGCCAGCGATACTAGCGGGAATCCTGAGCAGTTCTTC
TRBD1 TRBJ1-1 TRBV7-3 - CASSSHLPRDRVNYATEAFF TGTGCCAGCAGCTCCCATCTACCCCGGGACAGGGTGAATTATGCCACTGAAGCTTTCTTT
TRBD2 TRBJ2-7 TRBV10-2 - CASTEGLAGFSYEQYF TGCGCCAGCACTGAGGGACTAGCGGGATTCTCATACGAGCAGTACTTC
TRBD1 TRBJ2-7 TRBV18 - CASSAHRDRGVEQYF TGTGCCAGCTCAGCGCACCGGGACAGGGGCGTCGAGCAGTACTTC
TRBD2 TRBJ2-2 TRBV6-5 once CASSKLAGETGELFF TGTGCCAGCAGTAAACTAGCGGGAGAAACCGGGGAGCTGTTTTTT
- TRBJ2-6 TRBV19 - CASSTTQVAGANVLTF TGTGCCAGTAGTACAACACAGGTCGCTGGGGCCAACGTCCTGACTTTC
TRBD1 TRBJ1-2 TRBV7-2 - CASSPPDRDYGYTF TGTGCCAGCAGCCCCCCGGACAGGGACTATGGCTACACCTTC
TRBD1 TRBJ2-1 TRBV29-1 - CSVGQGTYNEQFF TGCAGCGTAGGACAGGGGACCTACAATGAGCAGTTCTTC
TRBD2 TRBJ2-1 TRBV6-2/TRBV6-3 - CASSFGTSGNEQFF TGTGCCAGCAGTTTTGGGACTAGCGGGAATGAGCAGTTCTTC
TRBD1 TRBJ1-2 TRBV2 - CASAGAYLGQEDYGYTF TGTGCCAGCGCTGGGGCTTACCTGGGACAGGAGGACTATGGCTACACCTTC
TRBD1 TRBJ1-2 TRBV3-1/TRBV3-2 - CASSQEFDRGIGYTF TGTGCCAGCAGCCAAGAGTTTGACAGGGGGATCGGCTACACCTTC
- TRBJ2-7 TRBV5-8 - CASSSRIYEQYF TGTGCCAGCAGCAGCAGGATCTACGAGCAGTACTTC
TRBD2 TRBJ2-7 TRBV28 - CASRPGTITYEQYF TGTGCCAGCAGACCCGGGACTATAACCTACGAGCAGTACTTC
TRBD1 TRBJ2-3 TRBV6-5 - CATRTGGADTQYF TGTGCCACCCGGACAGGGGGGGCAGATACGCAGTATTTT
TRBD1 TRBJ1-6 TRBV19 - CASRGQGADSSPLHF TGTGCCAGTAGGGGACAGGGGGCCGACTCTTCACCCCTCCACTTT
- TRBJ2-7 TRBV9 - CASSVGVTSHGEYEQYF TGTGCCAGCAGCGTAGGTGTCACTAGCCATGGCGAGTACGAGCAGTACTTC
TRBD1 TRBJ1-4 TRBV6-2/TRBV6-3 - CASSTPPGTGVSGEKLFF TGTGCCAGCAGTACGCCTCCCGGGACAGGGGTCTCGGGTGAAAAACTGTTTTTT
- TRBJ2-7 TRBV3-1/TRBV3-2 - CASSPQVSFLYEQYF TGTGCCAGCAGCCCCCAGGTCAGCTTTCTCTACGAGCAGTACTTC
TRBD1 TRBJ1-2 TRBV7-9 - CASSGQVSSGYTF TGTGCCAGCAGCGGACAGGTATCTAGTGGCTACACCTTC
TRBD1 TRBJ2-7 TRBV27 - CASSSQGAVFYEQYF TGTGCCAGCAGTTCGCAGGGGGCCGTCTTCTACGAGCAGTACTTC
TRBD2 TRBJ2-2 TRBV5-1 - CASSLVAGENTGELFF TGCGCCAGCAGCTTGGTAGCGGGAGAGAACACCGGGGAGCTGTTTTTT
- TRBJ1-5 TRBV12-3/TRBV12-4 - CASSSNQPQHF TGTGCCAGCAGTTCGAATCAGCCCCAGCATTTT
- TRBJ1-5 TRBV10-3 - CAIRNAGDQPQHF TGTGCCATCCGTAATGCCGGGGATCAGCCCCAGCATTTT
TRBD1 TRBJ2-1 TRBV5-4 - CASSWGTGGHNEQFF TGTGCCAGCAGCTGGGGGACAGGGGGGCACAATGAGCAGTTCTTC
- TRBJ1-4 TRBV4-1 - CASSQDRGLYGGEKLFF TGCGCCAGCAGCCAAGATCGCGGACTGTACGGCGGTGAAAAACTGTTTTTT
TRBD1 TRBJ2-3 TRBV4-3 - CASSHGRQGPSTDTQYF TGCGCCAGCAGCCACGGCAGACAGGGACCGAGCACAGATACGCAGTATTTT
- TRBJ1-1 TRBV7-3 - CASSLIAGAEAFF TGTGCCAGCAGCTTAATAGCAGGGGCTGAAGCTTTCTTT